What follows are 25 T cell receptor beta chains derived from one specimen sequenced in a study of spatial heterogeneity in lung cancer. General observations from the study: Mutation tallies in tumors tracked expanded intratumoral alpha and beta TCR counts.

These receptors have no known antigen. The sample's time point: sample taken at primary tumor resection. TCRdb recomputed calls from the 5' RACE reads with MiXCR, one row per CDR3 protein. The sample holds a few thousand distinct CDR3 sequences, over 7.5% seen once. The input for sequencing was lung tumor tissue, taken at surgery. The receptors here all came from a male donor with early-stage non-small cell lung cancer.

By share of the sample, this clonotype is medium-sized. The chain has TRBV7-9 and TRBJ2-7; TRBD1 might be the D (5 bases). Germline loops: CDR1 SEHNR, CDR2 FQNEAQ (reference sequence). This CDR3 contains 13 residues. V lost 3 bases and J lost 7, with 13 bases in between. The CDR3: CASSFPPPGEQYF. The CDR3 DNA reads as TGTGCCAGCAGCTTCCCACCTCCAGGGGAGCAGTACTTC.

The V and J genes are TRBV29-1 and TRBJ2-3; the match to TRBD2 covers 9 bases. CDR1 SQVTM and CDR2 ANQGSEA come from the germline V gene. There are 14 residues in the CDR3. V lost 3 bases and J lost 5; bases outside the gene matches: 6. The CDR3 DNA reads as TGCAGCGTTGAGCCTAGCGGGGCCTTAGATACGCAGTATTTT. Translated: CSVEPSGALDTQYF.

By sample share, this clonotype is medium-sized (0.01 to 0.1%). This rearrangement joins TRBV4-2 to TRBJ2-3; D is uncertain. The germline V and J ends were trimmed by 3 bases and 6 bases, with 10 bases remaining between them. Germline CDR1 is LGHNA and CDR2 is YNFKEQ. The CDR3 runs to 13 residues. CDR3 loop: CASSQVDEDTQYF. In DNA form, the CDR3 reads TGTGCCAGCAGCCAGGTAGATGAGGATACGCAGTATTTT.

The chain has TRBV15 and TRBJ1-1, with 10 bases identical to TRBD1. The CDR3 totals 15 residues. The V gene end was trimmed by 3 bases and the J gene end by 0 bases; junction bases not matched to a gene: 1. CDR1 and CDR2 from the germline V gene are LNHNV and YYDKDF (reference sequence). The CDR3 nucleotides read TGTGCCACCAGCAGGGACAGGGGGTTGAACACTGAAGCTTTCTTT. Its protein product is CATSRDRGLNTEAFF.

The genes are TRBV11-2 and TRBJ1-1; D is ambiguous. Trimming removed 2 bases from V and 1 base from J, with 8 bases in between. Per the germline V gene, CDR1 is SGHAT and CDR2 is FQNNGV. The CDR3 loop spans 14 amino acids. Here the CDR3 DNA reads TGTGCCAGCAGCTTAAACCCCGAGAACACTGAAGCTTTCTTT. It specifies CASSLNPENTEAFF.

In this sample, this clonotype turned up many times. The CDR3 spells CASSQYPGPDTQYF. In nucleotides, the CDR3 is TGTGCCAGTAGCCAATACCCGGGGCCGGATACGCAGTATTTT. The chain joins TRBV19 to TRBJ2-3; D could derive from TRBD1 or TRBD2 (5 bases each). The V and J ends lost 6 bases and 6 bases respectively, with 16 bases between them. The CDR3 spans 14 residues. Germline loops: CDR1 LNHDA, CDR2 SQIVND (reference sequence).

This clonotype is medium-sized in the sample. This chain uses TRBV6-6 with TRBJ1-1; 7 positions agree with TRBD1. Germline assignment: CDR1 MNHNY and CDR2 SVGAGI (reference sequence). The junction had 3 bases not matched to a gene; V was cut back by 5 bases and J by 0 bases. The CDR3 is 14 residues long. The CDR3 loop reads CASSRQGMNTEAFF. CDR3 coding DNA: TGTGCCAGCAGTAGACAGGGAATGAACACTGAAGCTTTCTTT.

Ten or more counts support this clonotype. The chain carries TRBV5-6 and TRBJ2-5; D may be TRBD1 or TRBD2 (5 bases each). V was clipped by 4 bases and J by 1 base, with 11 bases between them. The CDR3 contains 14 residues. From germline, CDR1 is SGHDT and CDR2 YYEEEE. The CDR3 reads CASSGTKGQETQYF. The CDR3 coding sequence is TGTGCCAGCAGCGGGACCAAGGGCCAAGAGACCCAGTACTTC. Full variable domain (rest looked up from reference TRBV5-6 and TRBJ2-5): DAGVTQSPTHLIKTRGQQVTLRCSPKSGHDTVSWYQQALGQGPQFIFQYYEEEERQRGNFPDRFSGHQFPNYSSELNVNALLLGDSALYLCASSGTKGQETQYFGPGTRLLVL.

The gene calls are TRBV29-1 and TRBJ1-2; D gene unclear. The CDR3 spans 14 residues. The germline CDR1 and CDR2 sequences are SQVTM and ANQGSEA. Trimming cost V 8 bases and J 4 bases, with 20 bases left between them. CDR3 sequence: CSSGRGDPLYGYTF. CDR3 nucleotide sequence: TGCAGCAGTGGACGTGGTGATCCGCTCTATGGCTACACCTTC.

This clonotype came up many times. The J gene is TRBJ2-3, the V gene TRBV5-1, with D possibly called TRBD1 or TRBD2 (5 bases each). Between the trimmed V and J ends, which lost 0 bases and 0 bases, there was a span of 8 bases. Germline V gene sequence: CDR1 SGHRS, CDR2 YFSETQ. The CDR3 has 15 amino acids. The CDR3 here is CASSLVGDSTDTQYF. CDR3 coding DNA: TGCGCCAGCAGCTTGGTGGGGGACAGCACAGATACGCAGTATTTT.

This clonotype was found many times. The chain recombines TRBV28 with TRBJ2-5; 9 bases match TRBD2. With V trimmed by 1 base and J by 5 bases, 2 bases remained unmatched. CDR3 length equals 14 residues. Germline lookup yields CDR1 MDHEN and CDR2 SYDVKM. The CDR3 is CASSLLAGDETQYF. The CDR3 coding sequence is TGTGCCAGCAGTTTATTAGCGGGAGACGAGACCCAGTACTTC.

This clonotype counts as medium-sized (0.01 to 0.1%). The J gene is TRBJ1-4, the V gene TRBV6-6, with D tentatively TRBD1 (5 bases). Germline assignment: CDR1 MNHNY and CDR2 SVGAGI (reference sequence). The ends were cut back, 2 bases at V and 12 bases at J, with 22 bases in the middle. This CDR3 has 16 amino acids. CDR3 in amino acids: CASSYPGALLPKELFF. The CDR3 region has the DNA TGTGCCAGCAGTTACCCCGGGGCCCTCTTGCCGAAAGAACTGTTTTTT.

This clonotype is termed medium-sized. The chain is built from TRBV2 and TRBJ1-1; TRBD1 aligns across 7 bases. V shed 2 bases and J 6 bases; nucleotides not matched to a gene: 9. Germline values: CDR1 SNHLY, CDR2 FYNNEI. The CDR3 has 15 amino acids. CDR3 amino acids: CASSEKDRPNAEAFF. DNA for the CDR3: TGTGCCAGCAGTGAAAAGGACAGGCCCAACGCTGAAGCTTTCTTT. The complete variable domain, with remaining parts taken from reference TRBV2 and TRBJ1-1, reads EPEVTQTPSHQVTQMGQEVILRCVPISNHLYFYWYRQILGQKVEFLVSFYNNEISEKSEIFDDQFSVERPDGSNFTLKIRSTKLEDSAMYFCASSEKDRPNAEAFFGQGTRLTVV.

By frequency in the sample, this clonotype is medium-sized (0.01 to 0.1%). V gene TRBV4-3 combines with J gene TRBJ1-2; D is ambiguous. The CDR3 loop spans 15 amino acids. Per germline, CDR1 LGHNA and CDR2 YSLEER. With 0 bases removed from V and 7 bases from J, the gap between germline ends came to 15 bases. CDR3 in DNA: TGCGCCAGCAGCCAAGATCGGACGGTCCCAGCTGGCTACACCTTC. Residues: CASSQDRTVPAGYTF.

The sample holds many counts of this clonotype. Here the CDR3 reads CASSLDIGTGGQFF. The DNA for the CDR3 is TGTGCCAGCAGCTTAGATATAGGGACAGGGGGGCAGTTCTTC. The chain recombines TRBV7-2 with TRBJ2-1; 11 bases line up with TRBD1. Trimming at V came to 1 base and at J to 12 bases, leaving 5 bases not matched to a gene. The germline V gene encodes CDR1 SGHTA and CDR2 FQGNSA. The CDR3 length is 14 residues.

Ten or more counts support this clonotype. The chain joins TRBV12-3 or TRBV12-4 to TRBJ1-2; D not resolved. Trimming took 3 bases from V and 6 from J, leaving 14 bases between them. The CDR3 consists of 14 residues. The CDR3 spells CASSFETWRHGYTF. CDR3 coding DNA: TGTGCCAGCAGTTTTGAAACCTGGAGGCATGGCTACACCTTC.

This clonotype is medium-sized within its sample. The J gene is TRBJ2-1, the V gene TRBV9; D remains unclear. V shed 2 bases and J shed 0 bases, with 9 bases lying between them. CDR3 length equals 15 residues. In germline, CDR1 is SGDLS, CDR2 YYNGEE. The CDR3 nucleotides are TGTGCCAGCAGCGTGGTAGGGTCCTCCTACAATGAGCAGTTCTTC. Translation gives CASSVVGSSYNEQFF.

This clonotype is termed medium-sized. The CDR3 nucleotides are TGTGCCAGCAACCTAGACAGGGTGGAATGCAATCAGCCCCAGCATTTT. Its protein is CASNLDRVECNQPQHF. The gene calls are TRBV6-5 and TRBJ1-5; 7 nucleotides agree with TRBD1. Trimming removed 7 bases from V and 2 bases from J; junction bases left unmatched: 11. The CDR3 is 16 residues long. Per germline, CDR1 MNHEY and CDR2 SVGAGI.

By share, this clonotype counts as medium-sized. The J gene is TRBJ1-5, the V gene TRBV28; D call uncertain. CDR1 and CDR2 (germline): MDHEN, SYDVKM. This CDR3 has 15 amino acids. Trimming left V 1 base short and J 3 bases short, with 10 bases between. For the CDR3, the DNA is TGTGCCAGCAGTTTATATGGAATACACAATCAGCCCCAGCATTTT. Protein: CASSLYGIHNQPQHF. Full variable domain (rest looked up from reference TRBV28 and TRBJ1-5): DVKVTQSSRYLVKRTGEKVFLECVQDMDHENMFWYRQDPGLGLRLIYFSYDVKMKEKGDIPEGYSVSREKKERFSLILESASTNQTSMYLCASSLYGIHNQPQHFGDGTRLSIL.

The sample holds many counts of this clonotype. CDR3: CASSQGTGRDTEAFF. CDR3 in DNA: TGCGCCAGCAGCCAAGGGACAGGCAGGGACACTGAAGCTTTCTTT. The chain couples TRBV4-3 to TRBJ1-1, with 7 bases that match TRBD1. Unmatched junction bases numbered 5, after V lost 1 base and J lost 3 bases. The CDR3 extends over 15 amino acids. Germline CDR1 LGHNA, CDR2 YSLEER.

This clonotype was found many times. The chain joins TRBV28 to TRBJ1-1, with D possibly TRBD1 on 5 matching bases. From germline, CDR1 is MDHEN and CDR2 SYDVKM. Trimming removed 5 bases at V and 1 base at J, with 14 bases between. This CDR3 has 15 residues. DNA for the CDR3: TGTGCCAGCAGTACCTCGACAGAGACGAACACTGAAGCTTTCTTT. Its translation is CASSTSTETNTEAFF.

This clonotype is deemed medium-sized. The chain uses TRBV20-1 and TRBJ1-2, with a possible D match to TRBD1 (5 bases). V lost 2 bases and J lost 2, with 9 bases in between. CDR1 is DFQATT and CDR2 is SNEGSKA in the germline V gene (reference sequence). This CDR3 region has 13 residues. CDR3 sequence: CSARRDGNYGYTF. In DNA form, the CDR3 reads TGCAGTGCTAGAAGGGACGGGAACTATGGCTACACCTTC.

This clonotype was recorded at least ten times. V and J are TRBV6-6 and TRBJ1-2; D unclear. CDR1 MNHNY and CDR2 SVGAGI come from the germline V gene (reference sequence). The CDR3 extends over 13 amino acids. The ends were cut back, 4 bases at V and 8 bases at J, with 14 bases in the middle. The CDR3: CASSFSRWEGYTF. DNA for the CDR3: TGTGCCAGCAGTTTCTCTCGGTGGGAAGGCTACACCTTC.

In its sample, this clonotype is medium-sized. The J gene is TRBJ2-2, the V gene TRBV11-3; D not resolved. The CDR3 has 14 amino acids. CDR1 is SGHNT, CDR2 YENEEA, per germline. Trimming stripped 4 bases from V and 1 base from J, with 7 bases between. This CDR3 is CASSSGRNTGELFF. Written as DNA, the CDR3 is TGTGCCAGCAGCTCAGGACGGAACACCGGGGAGCTGTTTTTT.

The gene calls are TRBV29-1 and TRBJ2-3; tentatively, D is TRBD2 (6 bases). Trimming took 4 bases from V and 3 from J, leaving 11 bases between them. The CDR3 totals 13 residues. Germline values: CDR1 SQVTM, CDR2 ANQGSEA. CDR3 loop: CSVGRLVTDTQYF. The CDR3 DNA reads TGCAGCGTTGGTAGACTAGTGACAGATACGCAGTATTTT.